Listed below are T cell receptor beta chains from one sample, sequenced in a study of identical twins. Via MiXCR, TCRdb re-called the 5' RACE reads, giving one row per CDR3 protein. This sample has hundreds of thousands of distinct CDR3 sequences, with 8.5% to 9% found just once. This same sample was also taken into another study, of yellow fever vaccine responses in identical twins.

Sequenced sample: PBMCs. These receptors were taken from a woman aged 18-29 years in good health. The CDR3 runs from the conserved cysteine through the conserved F or W. Fields, in order: V gene, J gene, D gene, CDR3 length, clone size, CDR3 DNA, CDR3 protein. The D gene is left open where the match is weak. Size is omitted from some rows. Given values are once, few, many or a class for expanded clones.

v_call: TRBV29-1
j_call: TRBJ2-1
d_call: .
cdr3_length: 13
clone_size: .
cdr3_nt: TGCAGCGTTGTGACCCTCGTGGGCAGTGAGCAGTTCTTC
cdr3_aa: CSVVTLVGSEQFF

v_call: TRBV7-9
j_call: TRBJ2-7
d_call: TRBD1
cdr3_length: 15
clone_size: .
cdr3_nt: TGTGCCAGCAGCAACGGCCCAAGGGACAGGGACGAGCAGTACTTC
cdr3_aa: CASSNGPRDRDEQYF

v_call: TRBV7-2
j_call: TRBJ2-3
d_call: .
cdr3_length: 14
clone_size: .
cdr3_nt: TGTGCCAGCAGCTCCTCTTTTTCAGCAGATACGCAGTATTTT
cdr3_aa: CASSSSFSADTQYF

v_call: TRBV29-1
j_call: TRBJ1-2
d_call: TRBD1
cdr3_length: 12
clone_size: few
cdr3_nt: TGCAGCGTTGCCTCGACAGGGAGTGGCTACACCTTC
cdr3_aa: CSVASTGSGYTF

v_call: TRBV5-5
j_call: TRBJ2-7
d_call: TRBD2
cdr3_length: 15
clone_size: .
cdr3_nt: TGTGCCAGCAGTACAATCGGAGCGGGAACCTACGAGCAGTACTTC
cdr3_aa: CASSTIGAGTYEQYF

v_call: TRBV6-1
j_call: TRBJ2-5
d_call: TRBD2
cdr3_length: 14
clone_size: .
cdr3_nt: TGTGCCAGCAGACCTCTAGCGGATCAAGAGACCCAGTACTTC
cdr3_aa: CASRPLADQETQYF

v_call: TRBV9
j_call: TRBJ2-7
d_call: .
cdr3_length: 15
clone_size: many
cdr3_nt: TGTGCCAGCAGCCCAGGGACTTCTCCAACCTACGAGCAGTACTTC
cdr3_aa: CASSPGTSPTYEQYF

v_call: TRBV18
j_call: TRBJ2-1
d_call: .
cdr3_length: 13
clone_size: .
cdr3_nt: TGTGCCAGCTCTCTCCGGGACGGTGATGAGCAGTTCTTC
cdr3_aa: CASSLRDGDEQFF

v_call: TRBV28
j_call: TRBJ2-3
d_call: TRBD2
cdr3_length: 14
clone_size: few
cdr3_nt: TGTGCCAGCAGTTCCAGCGGGGTTGCAGATACGCAGTATTTT
cdr3_aa: CASSSSGVADTQYF

v_call: TRBV4-3
j_call: TRBJ2-2
d_call: .
cdr3_length: 16
clone_size: few
cdr3_nt: TGCGCCAGCAGCCCAGTGGCGGCAGGGAACACCGGGGAGCTGTTTTTT
cdr3_aa: CASSPVAAGNTGELFF

v_call: TRBV7-2
j_call: TRBJ2-3
d_call: .
cdr3_length: 15
clone_size: few
cdr3_nt: TGTGCCAGCAGCTTAGATCTCAGGTCCACAGATACGCAGTATTTT
cdr3_aa: CASSLDLRSTDTQYF

v_call: TRBV10-3
j_call: TRBJ2-3
d_call: TRBD2
cdr3_length: 17
clone_size: many
cdr3_nt: TGTGCCATCAGTGAGCAAGAAGGCGGGGGGCCGGGAGATACGCAGTATTTT
cdr3_aa: CAISEQEGGGPGDTQYF

v_call: TRBV2
j_call: TRBJ2-7
d_call: TRBD1
cdr3_length: 17
clone_size: few
cdr3_nt: TGTGCCAGTTATGGGGACAGGGGGCGACGAACTTCCTACGAGCAGTACTTC
cdr3_aa: CASYGDRGRRTSYEQYF

v_call: TRBV29-1
j_call: TRBJ1-2
d_call: TRBD1
cdr3_length: 15
clone_size: .
cdr3_nt: TGCAGCGTTGGGGGACAGGGGGCGCTGGGATATGGCTACACCTTC
cdr3_aa: CSVGGQGALGYGYTF